These 30 T cell receptor beta chains were all obtained from the same sample, sequenced in a study of blood T cell repertoires in COVID-19. Assay: immunoSEQ multiplex PCR; the TCRdb copy retains only in-frame clones and omits some. The data contain tens of thousands of clones, 65% to 85% of them seen just once; the ten biggest clones take up roughly 16%. Sequenced: peripheral blood. The receptors were gathered from a woman of 80 years or more with acute or convalescent COVID-19.

This clone was detected once. This chain links TRBV2 with TRBJ1-2, with D perhaps matching TRBD1 (6 bases). The CDR3 is 11 amino acids. With 6 bases removed from V and 7 bases from J, the gap between germline ends came to 9 bases. The germline gives CDR1 SNHLY, CDR2 FYNNEI. CDR3 nucleotide sequence: TGTGCCAGCAGAGCAGGGGCTGGCTACACCTTC. This sequence encodes CASRAGAGYTF. The whole variable domain, remainder taken from reference TRBV2 and TRBJ1-2, is EPEVTQTPSHQVTQMGQEVILRCVPISNHLYFYWYRQILGQKVEFLVSFYNNEISEKSEIFDDQFSVERPDGSNFTLKIRSTKLEDSAMYFCASRAGAGYTFGSGTRLTVV.

The J gene is TRBJ2-5, the V gene TRBV27; D possibly corresponds to TRBD2 (6 bases). This CDR3 is built from 14 residues. V was trimmed by 3 bases and J by 2 bases, leaving 10 bases between them. Looked up from germline, CDR1 is MNHEY and CDR2 is SMNVEV (reference sequence). The CDR3 spells CASSFSGQQETQYF. The CDR3 region has the DNA TGTGCCAGCAGTTTCAGCGGGCAACAAGAGACCCAGTACTTC.

This rearrangement joins TRBV30 to TRBJ1-5; 7 nucleotides agree with TRBD1. CDR1 and CDR2 (germline): GTSNPN, SVGIG (reference sequence). The ends lost 2 bases at V and 6 bases at J; junction bases unmatched: 4. This CDR3 has 13 amino acids. CDR3 in amino acids: CAWSQQGGQPQHF. The CDR3 DNA is TGTGCCTGGAGTCAGCAGGGGGGTCAGCCCCAGCATTTT.

The gene calls are TRBV30 and TRBJ1-5, with 8 bases aligning to TRBD1. Germline lookup yields CDR1 GTSNPN and CDR2 SVGIG (reference sequence). The CDR3 contains 13 residues. The ends lost 1 base at V and 4 bases at J; junction bases unmatched: 0. The CDR3 loop reads CAWSGQGNQPQHF. CDR3 sequence (DNA): TGTGCCTGGAGTGGACAGGGGAATCAGCCCCAGCATTTT.

This chain uses TRBV30 with TRBJ1-4; 10 bases agree with TRBD1. V lost 5 bases to trimming and J lost 5 bases; unmatched junction nucleotides: 2. This CDR3 spans 13 amino acids. Germline V gives CDR1 GTSNPN, CDR2 SVGIG (reference sequence). As DNA, the CDR3 is TGTGCCTGGGACAGGGGGCGAAATGAAAAACTGTTTTTT. Translation: CAWDRGRNEKLFF. Supplemented by reference TRBV30 and TRBJ1-4, the full variable domain reads SQTIHQWPATLVQPVGSPLSLECTVEGTSNPNLYWYRQAAGRGLQLLFYSVGIGQISSEVPQNLSASRPQDRQFILSSKKLLLSDSGFYLCAWDRGRNEKLFFGSGTQLSVL.

The chain is built from TRBV6-1 and TRBJ2-7; TRBD2 aligns across 12 bases. CDR1 and CDR2 (germline): MNHNS, SASEGT. Trimming took 3 bases from V and 4 from J; bases not matched to a gene: 4. The CDR3 loop spans 15 amino acids. This chain's CDR3 is CASSDLTSGGYEQYF. As DNA, the CDR3 is TGTGCCAGCAGTGACCTGACTAGCGGGGGATACGAGCAGTACTTC.

There are a few counts of this clone. The rearrangement uses TRBV10-3 and TRBJ1-3; TRBD1 matches at 7 bases. With V trimmed by 6 bases and J by 3 bases, 8 bases remained unmatched. This CDR3 has 15 amino acids. The V gene's germline CDR1 is ENHRY and CDR2 SYGVKD. CDR3 DNA sequence: TGTGCCATCAGCCTCGGACAGGTCGGTGGAAACACCATATATTTT. Translating it yields CAISLGQVGGNTIYF.

CDR3 loop: CATSPGTKLTEAFF. CDR3 coding DNA: TGTGCCACCTCTCCCGGGACAAAATTGACTGAAGCTTTCTTT. The chain joins TRBV24-1 to TRBJ1-1; D is perhaps TRBD1 (6 bases). The germline gives CDR1 KGHDR, CDR2 SFDVKD. The length of the CDR3 is 14 residues. With 9 bases removed from V and 5 bases from J, the gap between germline ends came to 18 bases.

The rearrangement uses TRBV30 and TRBJ2-3; D is undetermined. V lost 0 bases and J lost 3, with 10 bases in between. The CDR3 is made up of 14 amino acids. Germline loops: CDR1 GTSNPN, CDR2 SVGIG (reference sequence). The CDR3 sequence: CAWSVGSWTDTQYF. CDR3 nucleotides: TGTGCCTGGAGTGTCGGGTCTTGGACAGATACGCAGTATTTT. The variable domain in full, completed from reference TRBV30 and TRBJ2-3, reads SQTIHQWPATLVQPVGSPLSLECTVEGTSNPNLYWYRQAAGRGLQLLFYSVGIGQISSEVPQNLSASRPQDRQFILSSKKLLLSDSGFYLCAWSVGSWTDTQYFGPGTRLTVL.

This clone was seen only once. The rearrangement uses TRBV6-6 and TRBJ1-6; 7 positions agree with TRBD1. CDR1 MNHNY and CDR2 SVGAGI come from the germline V gene (reference sequence). V dropped 2 bases and J dropped 9; count of bases not matched to a gene: 7. CDR3 length: 15 residues. CDR3 DNA: TGTGCCAGCAGTTACCCCCAAGGGGGCGCTTCACCCCTCCACTTT. It is translated as CASSYPQGGASPLHF.

This clone was picked up a small number of times. J is TRBJ1-5 and V is TRBV6-5; the D gene is possibly TRBD1 (5 bases). Trimming shortened V by 6 bases and J by 5 bases, and 5 bases separated the two germline ends. The CDR3 runs 11 residues. The germline CDR1 and CDR2 sequences are MNHEY and SVGAGI. The CDR3 region has the DNA TGTGCCAGCAGGGGGCATCAGCCCCAGCATTTT. It translates to CASRGHQPQHF.

The V call is TRBV28, the J call TRBJ1-4, with TRBD1 matching over 8 bases. This CDR3 comprises 17 residues. CDR1 and CDR2 (germline): MDHEN, SYDVKM. Unmatched junction bases numbered 13, after V lost 5 bases and J lost 5 bases. The CDR3, as DNA: TGTGCCAGCAGTAAAATCGCCGGGACAGGTCTAAATGAAAAACTGTTTTTT. Translated, it gives CASSKIAGTGLNEKLFF.

The rearrangement links TRBV5-4 to TRBJ2-2; 7 bases are a match to TRBD2. The trim removed 7 bases at V and 1 base at J, leaving 7 bases unmatched. The V gene's germline CDR1 is SGHNT and CDR2 YYREEE (reference sequence). The CDR3 totals 15 residues. CDR3 in amino acids: CASENKRGNTGELFF. The CDR3 DNA is TGTGCCAGCGAGAATAAGCGGGGGAACACCGGGGAGCTGTTTTTT.

The rearrangement joins TRBV28 to TRBJ1-1; a possible D gene is TRBD1 (6 bases). Germline V lookup: CDR1 MDHEN, CDR2 SYDVKM. The CDR3 runs 15 residues. V gave up 5 bases and J gave up 2 bases, with 15 bases separating them. CDR3 protein: CASSTLGQHNTEAFF. The CDR3 DNA is TGTGCCAGCAGTACCCTCGGACAGCACAACACTGAAGCTTTCTTT.

CDR3 protein: CASTPGGTGEYTEAFF. CDR3 DNA: TGTGCCAGCACCCCTGGGGGGACAGGGGAGTATACTGAAGCTTTCTTT. V and J are TRBV4-2 and TRBJ1-1, with TRBD1 matching over 10 bases. The V and J ends lost 7 bases and 5 bases, in that order; junction bases with no gene match: 13. CDR3 length: 16 residues. Germline V gives CDR1 LGHNA, CDR2 YNFKEQ.

V gene TRBV11-2 combines with J gene TRBJ2-3, with 8 nucleotides matching TRBD2. Germline lookup yields CDR1 SGHAT and CDR2 FQNNGV. Unmatched junction bases numbered 10, after V lost 0 bases and J lost 2 bases. The length of the CDR3 is 18 residues. CDR3 residues: CASSLDGASGRPTDTQYF. In DNA form, the CDR3 reads TGTGCCAGCAGCTTAGATGGGGCTAGCGGGCGACCCACAGATACGCAGTATTTT. The entire variable domain, with the rest obtained from reference TRBV11-2 and TRBJ2-3, is as follows: EAGVAQSPRYKIIEKRQSVAFWCNPISGHATLYWYQQILGQGPKLLIQFQNNGVVDDSQLPKDRFSAERLKGVDSTLKIQPAKLEDSAVYLCASSLDGASGRPTDTQYFGPGTRLTVL.

The chain combines TRBV9 with TRBJ2-7; 7 bases align to TRBD1. The germline gives CDR1 SGDLS, CDR2 YYNGEE. V lost 4 bases and J lost 1; bases outside the gene matches: 5. This CDR3 is 14 amino acids long. CDR3 in amino acids: CASSKGTVSYEQYF. The CDR3 DNA is TGTGCCAGCAGCAAAGGGACAGTTTCCTACGAGCAGTACTTC.

V gene TRBV7-9 combines with J gene TRBJ1-5, with D unresolved. Trimming stripped 3 bases from V and 1 base from J, with 13 bases between. The V gene's germline CDR1 is SEHNR and CDR2 FQNEAQ (reference sequence). The CDR3 totals 16 residues. CDR3 residues: CASSFSHGSSNQPQHF. The CDR3 DNA reads as TGTGCCAGCAGCTTTAGCCACGGGTCGAGCAATCAGCCCCAGCATTTT.

This clone was recorded once. The chain combines TRBV18 with TRBJ2-1, with a tentative D call TRBD1 (6 bases). Looked up from germline, CDR1 is KGHSH and CDR2 is LQKENI. Trimming pared 4 bases from V and 0 bases from J, leaving 13 bases between. This CDR3 is 16 amino acids long. As DNA, the CDR3 is TGTGCCAGCTCACAACCCGGGACACCCTCCTACAATGAGCAGTTCTTC. Its translation: CASSQPGTPSYNEQFF.

The gene calls are TRBV6-5 and TRBJ2-7; TRBD2 matches at 7 bases. Trimming at V came to 6 bases and at J to 0 bases, leaving 5 bases not matched to a gene. The germline CDR1 and CDR2 sequences are MNHEY and SVGAGI. The CDR3 loop spans 14 amino acids. CDR3 sequence (DNA): TGTGCCAGCAGATTCGGGGGGAGCTCCTACGAGCAGTACTTC. Its translation is CASRFGGSSYEQYF.

V usage is TRBV7-8 and J usage is TRBJ1-5; maybe TRBD1 (5 bases). The germline CDR1 and CDR2 sequences are SGHVS and FQNEAQ. Trimming cost V 5 bases and J 2 bases, with 16 bases left between them. CDR3 length: 16 residues. As DNA, the CDR3 is TGTGCCAGCAGCCCTGGGACTCTGGGTGGCAATCAGCCCCAGCATTTT. Residues: CASSPGTLGGNQPQHF.

Note on this clone: Other DNA sequences from this sample encode an identical CDR3 as well. This chain uses TRBV5-1 with TRBJ2-7; 7 bases line up with TRBD1. From germline, CDR1 is SGHRS and CDR2 YFSETQ. V gave up 3 bases and J gave up 0 bases; unmatched junction bases: 3. The CDR3 length is 14 residues. The CDR3 region is CASSSQGSSYEQYF. For the CDR3, the DNA is TGCGCCAGCAGCTCACAGGGGAGCTCCTACGAGCAGTACTTC.

This clone has just a few counts. The rearrangement uses TRBV7-3 and TRBJ1-6; 7 bases map to TRBD1. CDR1 and CDR2 from the germline V gene are SGHTA and FQGTGA. This CDR3 has 14 residues. The J segment lost 5 bases and the V segment lost 5 bases, leaving 3 bases of the junction unmatched. CDR3 amino acids: CASSPTGDNSPLHF. The CDR3 DNA reads as TGTGCCAGCAGCCCAACAGGGGATAATTCACCCCTCCACTTT.

The CDR3 bases are TGCGCCAGCAGCCCGGCCGGACAGGGGTCCGGGGAGCTGTTTTTT. It yields the protein CASSPAGQGSGELFF. The V and J genes are TRBV4-1 and TRBJ2-2; 9 nucleotides match TRBD1. Germline V gives CDR1 MGHRA, CDR2 YSYEKL. With 4 bases clipped from V and 6 bases from J, the junction kept 6 bases outside the gene matches. The CDR3 extends over 15 amino acids.

This clone was counted only a few times. The chain couples TRBV5-6 to TRBJ2-2, with D unresolved. CDR1 is SGHDT, CDR2 YYEEEE, per germline. The CDR3 spans 15 residues. V was pared by 6 bases and J by 4 bases, with 16 bases between. The CDR3 here is CASTLAGSVTGELFF. In nucleotides, the CDR3 is TGTGCCAGCACCCTCGCAGGCTCTGTCACCGGGGAGCTGTTTTTT.

The chain is built from TRBV7-6 and TRBJ1-1; D unclear. Trimming removed 1 base at V and 10 bases at J, with 13 bases between. The CDR3 runs 13 residues. Per the germline V gene, CDR1 is SGHVS and CDR2 is FNYEAQ. DNA of the CDR3: TGTGCCAGCAGCTTAGGCCCCTCTAGTCCAGCTTTCTTT. Its protein product is CASSLGPSSPAFF.

This clone was seen just once. The V and J genes are TRBV6-1 and TRBJ2-1; 9 positions agree with TRBD2. Trimming removed 3 bases from V and 4 bases from J; junction bases left unmatched: 4. Germline CDR1 reads MNHNS; CDR2 reads SASEGT. The CDR3 has 15 residues. The CDR3 DNA reads as TGTGCCAGCAGTGACGCGGGGGGGCCTTACAATGAGCAGTTCTTC. It is translated as CASSDAGGPYNEQFF.

J is TRBJ2-7 and V is TRBV5-6; 9 bases match TRBD1. Germline trimming cut 3 bases from V and 4 bases from J; bases unmatched to any gene: 11. This CDR3 contains 16 residues. CDR1 SGHDT and CDR2 YYEEEE come from the germline V gene. As DNA, the CDR3 is TGTGCCAGCAGCTGGGGCCTGGGACAGGGTCGGTACGAGCAGTACTTC. It yields the protein CASSWGLGQGRYEQYF.

The genes are TRBV6-5 and TRBJ1-2, with no clear D. The V gene's germline CDR1 is MNHEY and CDR2 SVGAGI. This CDR3 comprises 13 residues. Trimming cost V 6 bases and J 4 bases, with 12 bases left between them. The CDR3, as DNA: TGTGCCAGCAGACAACGGGGAGCCTATGGCTACACCTTC. Translating gives CASRQRGAYGYTF.

The V gene is TRBV6-4, the J gene TRBJ1-2, with D possibly being TRBD1 (6 bases). Trimming took 2 bases from V and 8 from J, leaving 12 bases between them. This CDR3 region has 13 residues. Germline V CDR1 and CDR2: MRHNA, SNTAGT. CDR3 residues: CASSDRQGQGYTF. The CDR3 DNA reads as TGTGCCAGCAGTGACCGGCAGGGGCAGGGCTACACCTTC.